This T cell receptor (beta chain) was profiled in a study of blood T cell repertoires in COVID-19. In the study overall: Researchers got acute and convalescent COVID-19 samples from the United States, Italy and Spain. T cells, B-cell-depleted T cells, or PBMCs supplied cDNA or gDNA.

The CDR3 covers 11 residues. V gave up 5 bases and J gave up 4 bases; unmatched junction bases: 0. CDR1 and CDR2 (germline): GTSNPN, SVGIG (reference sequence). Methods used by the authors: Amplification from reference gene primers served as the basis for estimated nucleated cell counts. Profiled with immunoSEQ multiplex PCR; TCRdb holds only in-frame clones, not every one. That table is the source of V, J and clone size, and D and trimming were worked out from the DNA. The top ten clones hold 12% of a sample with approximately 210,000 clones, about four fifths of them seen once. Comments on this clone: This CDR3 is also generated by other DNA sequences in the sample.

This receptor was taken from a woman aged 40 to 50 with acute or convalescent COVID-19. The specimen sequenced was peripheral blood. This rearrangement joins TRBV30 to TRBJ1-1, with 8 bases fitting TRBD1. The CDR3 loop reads CAWDRGTEAFF. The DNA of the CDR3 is TGTGCCTGGGACAGGGGCACTGAAGCTTTCTTT.